This T cell receptor beta chain was identified in a study of shared clonotypes between healthy human individuals. Findings of the study overall: Only blood samples were collected, and tissue repertoires likely differ.

Using immunoSEQ multiplex PCR, the repertoire was profiled, and TCRdb retains in-frame clones only, with some absent. This table holds some 740,000 clones, about 92% found once. The CDR3 totals 13 residues. Trimming took off 1 base at V and 8 bases at J, with 11 bases between the two ends. Germline assignment: CDR1 SEHNR and CDR2 FQNEAQ (reference sequence). Naive CD8 cells were CD45RO-negative, positively selected for CCR7, excluding terminally differentiated effector memory CD45RA+ cells. As concerns this clone: No antigen is known for it.

The source material was naive CD8+ T cells sorted from blood. This clonotype was obtained from a man aged 30 to 39 in good health. The V gene is TRBV7-9, the J gene TRBJ1-2, with D hard to call. CDR3 amino acids: CASSLGATKGYTF. The CDR3 region has the DNA TGTGCCAGCAGCTTAGGGGCGACAAAGGGCTACACCTTC. The full variable domain, rest sourced from reference TRBV7-9 and TRBJ1-2, is DTGVSQNPRHKITKRGQNVTFRCDPISEHNRLYWYRQTLGQGPEFLTYFQNEAQLEKSRLLSDRFSAERPKGSFSTLEIQRTEQGDSAMYLCASSLGATKGYTFGSGTRLTVV.